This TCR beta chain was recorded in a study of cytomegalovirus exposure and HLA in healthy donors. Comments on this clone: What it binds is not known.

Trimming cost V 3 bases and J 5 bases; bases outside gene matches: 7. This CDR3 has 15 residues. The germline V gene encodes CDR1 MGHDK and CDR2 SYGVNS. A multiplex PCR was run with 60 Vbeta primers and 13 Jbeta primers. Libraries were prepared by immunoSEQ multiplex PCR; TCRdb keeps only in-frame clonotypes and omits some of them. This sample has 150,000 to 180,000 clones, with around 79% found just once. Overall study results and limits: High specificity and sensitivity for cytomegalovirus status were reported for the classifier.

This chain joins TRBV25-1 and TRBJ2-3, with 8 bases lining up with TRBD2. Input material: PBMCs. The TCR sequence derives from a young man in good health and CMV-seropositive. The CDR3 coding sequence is TGTGCCAGCAGTGAGCTTACTAGCGGACAAGATACGCAGTATTTT. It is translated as CASSELTSGQDTQYF.